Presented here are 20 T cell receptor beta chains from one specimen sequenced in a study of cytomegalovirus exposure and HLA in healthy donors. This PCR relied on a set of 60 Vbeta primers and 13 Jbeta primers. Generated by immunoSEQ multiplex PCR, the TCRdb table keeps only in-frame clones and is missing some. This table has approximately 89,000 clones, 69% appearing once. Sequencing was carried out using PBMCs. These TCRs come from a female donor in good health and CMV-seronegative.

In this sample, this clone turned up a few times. The CDR3 DNA sequence: TGCGCCAGCAGCCAAGATCTGGCAGGGGGAAGCTATGGCTACACCTTC. Residues: CASSQDLAGGSYGYTF. The chain has TRBV4-3 and TRBJ1-2; 7 bases agree with TRBD1. The germline V gene encodes CDR1 LGHNA and CDR2 YSLEER. V was clipped by 0 bases and J by 4 bases; unmatched bases: 8. The CDR3 spans 16 residues.

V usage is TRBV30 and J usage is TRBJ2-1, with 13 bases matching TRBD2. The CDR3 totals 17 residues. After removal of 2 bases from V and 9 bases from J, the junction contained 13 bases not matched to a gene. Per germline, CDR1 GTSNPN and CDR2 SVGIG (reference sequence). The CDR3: CAWSRRGGTSGMSEQFF. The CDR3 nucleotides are TGTGCCTGGAGTCGGAGAGGCGGGACTAGCGGGATGAGTGAGCAGTTCTTC.

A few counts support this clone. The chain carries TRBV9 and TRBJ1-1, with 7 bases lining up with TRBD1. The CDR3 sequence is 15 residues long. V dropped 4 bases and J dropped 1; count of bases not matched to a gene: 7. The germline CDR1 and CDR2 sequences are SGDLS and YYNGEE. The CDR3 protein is CASSSRTGPNTEAFF. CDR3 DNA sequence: TGTGCCAGCAGCTCCCGGACAGGACCGAACACTGAAGCTTTCTTT.

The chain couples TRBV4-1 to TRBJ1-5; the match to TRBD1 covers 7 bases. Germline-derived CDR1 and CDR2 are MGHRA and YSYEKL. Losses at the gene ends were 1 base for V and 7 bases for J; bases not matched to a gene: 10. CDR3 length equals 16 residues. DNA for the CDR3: TGCGCCAGCAGCCAAGCGGAGGGGGCGCCGAGACAGCCCCAGCATTTT. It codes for CASSQAEGAPRQPQHF.

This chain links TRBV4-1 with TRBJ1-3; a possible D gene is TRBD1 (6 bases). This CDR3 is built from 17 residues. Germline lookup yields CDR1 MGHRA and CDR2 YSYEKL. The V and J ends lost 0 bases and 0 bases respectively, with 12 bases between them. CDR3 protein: CASSQDLGGFSGNTIYF. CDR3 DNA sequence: TGCGCCAGCAGCCAAGATCTTGGGGGCTTCTCTGGAAACACCATATATTTT.

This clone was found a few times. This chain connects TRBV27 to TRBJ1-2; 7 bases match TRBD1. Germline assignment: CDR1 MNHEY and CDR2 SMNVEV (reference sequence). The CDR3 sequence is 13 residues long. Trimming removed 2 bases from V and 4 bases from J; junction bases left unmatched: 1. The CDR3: CASSLRDSYGYTF. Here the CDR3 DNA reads TGTGCCAGCAGTTTAAGGGACAGCTATGGCTACACCTTC.

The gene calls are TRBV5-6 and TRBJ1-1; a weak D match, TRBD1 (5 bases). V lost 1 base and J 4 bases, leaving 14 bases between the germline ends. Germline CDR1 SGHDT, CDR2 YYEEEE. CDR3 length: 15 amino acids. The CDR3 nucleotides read TGTGCCAGCAGCTTGACAGGCACCCTGAGCACTGAAGCTTTCTTT. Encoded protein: CASSLTGTLSTEAFF.

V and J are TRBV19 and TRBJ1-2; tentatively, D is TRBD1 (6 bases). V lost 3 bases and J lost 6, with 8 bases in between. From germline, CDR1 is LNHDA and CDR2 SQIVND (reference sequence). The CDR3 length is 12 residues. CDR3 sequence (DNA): TGTGCCAGTAGTATCAACAGGGATGGCTACACCTTC. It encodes CASSINRDGYTF.

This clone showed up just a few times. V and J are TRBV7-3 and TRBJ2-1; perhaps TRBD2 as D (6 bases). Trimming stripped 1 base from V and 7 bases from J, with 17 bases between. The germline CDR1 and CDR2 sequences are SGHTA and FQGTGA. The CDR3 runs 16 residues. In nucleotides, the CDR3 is TGTGCCAGCAGCTTAAGTGGAGGGGCCCCGAGGAATGAGCAGTTCTTC. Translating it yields CASSLSGGAPRNEQFF.

The CDR3 coding sequence is TGTGCCACCAGCAGAGACCGGGACAGAGATGAAAAACTGTTTTTT. It is translated as CATSRDRDRDEKLFF. This chain connects TRBV15 to TRBJ1-4; TRBD1 aligns across 7 bases. The CDR3 contains 15 residues. V gave up 0 bases and J gave up 6 bases; unmatched junction bases: 4. CDR1 is LNHNV and CDR2 is YYDKDF in the germline V gene (reference sequence). The full variable domain, in which reference TRBV15 and TRBJ1-4 provide the parts outside the CDR3, is DAMVIQNPRYQVTQFGKPVTLSCSQTLNHNVMYWYQQKSSQAPKLLFHYYDKDFNNEADTPDNFQSRRPNTSFCFLDIRSPGLGDTAMYLCATSRDRDRDEKLFFGSGTQLSVL.

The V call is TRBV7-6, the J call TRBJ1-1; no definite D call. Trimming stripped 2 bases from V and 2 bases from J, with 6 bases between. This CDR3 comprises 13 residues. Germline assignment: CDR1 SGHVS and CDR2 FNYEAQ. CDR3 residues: CASSLQENTEAFF. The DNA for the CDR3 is TGTGCCAGCAGCTTACAGGAAAACACTGAAGCTTTCTTT.

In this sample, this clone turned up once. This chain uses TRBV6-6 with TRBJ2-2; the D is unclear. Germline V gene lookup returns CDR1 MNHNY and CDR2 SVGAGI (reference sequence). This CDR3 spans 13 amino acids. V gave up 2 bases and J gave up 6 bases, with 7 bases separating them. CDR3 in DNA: TGTGCCAGCAGTTACGTTCATCCCGGGGAGCTGTTTTTT. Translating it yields CASSYVHPGELFF.

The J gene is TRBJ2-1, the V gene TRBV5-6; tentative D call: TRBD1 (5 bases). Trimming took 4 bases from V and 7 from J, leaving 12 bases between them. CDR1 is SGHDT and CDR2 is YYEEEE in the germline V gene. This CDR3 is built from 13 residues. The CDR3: CASSPTPGNEQFF. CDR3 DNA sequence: TGTGCCAGCAGCCCCACCCCAGGGAATGAGCAGTTCTTC.

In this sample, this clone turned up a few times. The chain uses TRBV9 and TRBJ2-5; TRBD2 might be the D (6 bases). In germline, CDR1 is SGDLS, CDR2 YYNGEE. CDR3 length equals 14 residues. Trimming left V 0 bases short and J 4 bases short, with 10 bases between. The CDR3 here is CASSVGLERETQYF. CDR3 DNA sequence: TGTGCCAGCAGCGTAGGACTAGAACGAGAGACCCAGTACTTC. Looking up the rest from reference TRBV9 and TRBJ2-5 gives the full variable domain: DSGVTQTPKHLITATGQRVTLRCSPRSGDLSVYWYQQSLDQGLQFLIQYYNGEERAKGNILERFSAQQFPDLHSELNLSSLELGDSALYFCASSVGLERETQYFGPGTRLLVL.

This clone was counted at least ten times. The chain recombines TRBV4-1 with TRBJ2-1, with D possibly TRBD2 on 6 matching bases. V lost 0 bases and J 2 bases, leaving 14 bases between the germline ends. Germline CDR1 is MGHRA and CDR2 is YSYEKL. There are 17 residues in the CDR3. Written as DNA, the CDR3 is TGCGCCAGCAGCCAAGATGGGCCGGGAGAGGCCTACAATGAGCAGTTCTTC. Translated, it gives CASSQDGPGEAYNEQFF.

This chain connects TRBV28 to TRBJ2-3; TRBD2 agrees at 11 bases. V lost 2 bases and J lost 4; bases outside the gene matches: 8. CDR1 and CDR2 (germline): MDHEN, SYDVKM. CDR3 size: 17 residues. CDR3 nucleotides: TGTGCCAGCAGTTTACCGGCTAGCGGGAGGCTGGCAGATACGCAGTATTTT. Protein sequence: CASSLPASGRLADTQYF.

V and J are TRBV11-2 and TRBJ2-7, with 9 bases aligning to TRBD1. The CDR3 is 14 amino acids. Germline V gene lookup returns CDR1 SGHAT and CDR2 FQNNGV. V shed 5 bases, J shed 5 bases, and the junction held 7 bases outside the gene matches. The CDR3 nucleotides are TGTGCCAGCAGCCTACGGGACAGGGTAGACGAGCAGTACTTC. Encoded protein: CASSLRDRVDEQYF.

The CDR3 sequence: CASSDSSGGAVNEQFF. CDR3 DNA: TGTGCCAGCAGTGATTCTAGCGGGGGGGCGGTCAATGAGCAGTTCTTC. The V and J genes are TRBV6-4 and TRBJ2-1; the match to TRBD2 covers 12 bases. V was clipped by 3 bases and J by 6 bases; unmatched bases: 6. The CDR3 is 16 residues long. Per germline, CDR1 MRHNA and CDR2 SNTAGT.

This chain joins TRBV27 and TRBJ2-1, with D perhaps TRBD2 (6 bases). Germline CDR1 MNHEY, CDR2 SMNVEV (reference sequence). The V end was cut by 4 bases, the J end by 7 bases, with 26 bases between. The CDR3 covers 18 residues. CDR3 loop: CASSSPKLRDSKRNEQFF. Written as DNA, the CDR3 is TGTGCCAGCAGTTCACCCAAACTCCGGGACTCGAAACGTAATGAGCAGTTCTTC.

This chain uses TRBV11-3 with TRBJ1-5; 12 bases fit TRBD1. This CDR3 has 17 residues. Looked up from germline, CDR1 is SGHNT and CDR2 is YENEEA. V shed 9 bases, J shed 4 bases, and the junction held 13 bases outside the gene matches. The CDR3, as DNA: TGTGCCAGGCCCTCGGGACAGGGGGCCGGTGGGAATCAGCCCCAGCATTTT. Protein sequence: CARPSGQGAGGNQPQHF.